Following are 7 T cell receptor beta chains from one sample sequenced in a study of memory CD4+ T cells and cytomegalovirus serostatus. Single viable CD3+CD4+CD8-CD45RO+ cells were sorted as the memory CD4+ T cells. Clones were read by immunoSEQ multiplex PCR, and TCRdb kept only the in-frame ones, dropping some. Among 50,000 or so clones listed, 60% to 80% were seen once. Specimen: memory CD4+ T cells from blood. These receptors all stem from an adult in good health and CMV-seropositive.

This chain joins TRBV19 and TRBJ1-4; TRBD1 matches 9 bases. With 6 bases clipped from V and 6 bases from J, the junction kept 5 bases outside the gene matches. CDR1 and CDR2 from the germline V gene are LNHDA and SQIVND (reference sequence). The CDR3 covers 14 residues. The CDR3 loop is CASSSGQGYEKLFF. CDR3 in DNA: TGTGCCAGTAGCTCAGGACAGGGGTATGAAAAACTGTTTTTT. The whole variable domain, remainder taken from reference TRBV19 and TRBJ1-4, is DGGITQSPKYLFRKEGQNVTLSCEQNLNHDAMYWYRQDPGQGLRLIYYSQIVNDFQKGDIAEGYSVSREKKESFPLTVTSAQKNPTAFYLCASSSGQGYEKLFFGSGTQLSVL.

In its sample, this clone was seen once. The genes are TRBV11-2 and TRBJ1-3; no reliable D call. Germline V gene data show CDR1 as SGHAT and CDR2 as FQNNGV. V lost 7 bases, J lost 0 bases, and 16 bases lay in between. This CDR3 is 16 amino acids long. CDR3 protein: CASTLLGGRSGNTIYF. The CDR3, as DNA: TGTGCCAGCACCCTTTTGGGCGGCCGCTCTGGAAACACCATATATTTT. Drawing the rest from reference TRBV11-2 and TRBJ1-3, the complete variable domain is EAGVAQSPRYKIIEKRQSVAFWCNPISGHATLYWYQQILGQGPKLLIQFQNNGVVDDSQLPKDRFSAERLKGVDSTLKIQPAKLEDSAVYLCASTLLGGRSGNTIYFGEGSWLTVV.

This chain connects TRBV18 to TRBJ1-5; D gene unclear. Trimming took 6 bases from V and 2 from J, leaving 11 bases between them. The CDR3 has 14 residues. Germline CDR1 reads KGHSH; CDR2 reads LQKENI. The chain's CDR3 is CASSPDQGNQPQHF. The CDR3 DNA follows: TGTGCCAGCTCTCCCGATCAGGGCAATCAGCCCCAGCATTTT. The whole variable domain, filled in from reference TRBV18 and TRBJ1-5, reads NAGVMQNPRHLVRRRGQEARLRCSPMKGHSHVYWYRQLPEEGLKFMVYLQKENIIDESGMPKERFSAEFPKEGPSILRIQQVVRGDSAAYFCASSPDQGNQPQHFGDGTRLSIL.

The CDR3 spells CASSLQGASGELFF. DNA for the CDR3: TGTGCCAGCAGCCTCCAGGGGGCTTCCGGGGAGCTGTTTTTT. The V and J genes are TRBV9 and TRBJ2-2; TRBD1 matches 8 bases. The germline V gene has CDR1 SGDLS and CDR2 YYNGEE. V lost 4 bases, J lost 6 bases, and 5 bases stayed unmatched. CDR3 size: 14 residues. Full variable domain (remainder filled in from reference TRBV9 and TRBJ2-2): DSGVTQTPKHLITATGQRVTLRCSPRSGDLSVYWYQQSLDQGLQFLIQYYNGEERAKGNILERFSAQQFPDLHSELNLSSLELGDSALYFCASSLQGASGELFFGEGSRLTVL.

This rearrangement joins TRBV2 to TRBJ1-2, with 9 bases lining up with TRBD1. With 1 base clipped from V and 6 bases from J, the junction kept 3 bases outside the gene matches. The CDR3 runs 14 residues. Germline lookup yields CDR1 SNHLY and CDR2 FYNNEI. CDR3 residues: CASSEGWTGDGYTF. The CDR3 nucleotides are TGTGCCAGCAGTGAAGGGTGGACAGGGGATGGCTACACCTTC.

This clone was seen only a few times. This sequence joins TRBV6-5 and TRBJ2-7; the D is unclear. CDR1 MNHEY and CDR2 SVGAGI come from the germline V gene. The CDR3 length is 13 residues. Trimming took off 2 bases at V and 5 bases at J, with 10 bases between the two ends. CDR3 DNA sequence: TGTGCCAGCAGTTACCGGCCGGGTAACGAGCAGTACTTC. It encodes CASSYRPGNEQYF.

V gene TRBV29-1 combines with J gene TRBJ1-2; TRBD1 is a possible D gene (5 bases). V lost 0 bases to trimming and J lost 4 bases, with 15 bases between them. The CDR3 spans 15 residues. CDR1 and CDR2 (germline): SQVTM, ANQGSEA. Here the CDR3 DNA reads TGCAGCGTTGAAGATCGTGGGGGGGACTTCTATGGCTACACCTTC. Translating it yields CSVEDRGGDFYGYTF.